The 17 T cell receptor beta chains in this list originate from one sample, sequenced in a study of shared clonotypes between healthy human individuals. The method was immunoSEQ multiplex PCR; TCRdb's version includes in-frame clones alone and lacks a portion of them. In the table there are some 2,000,000 clones, roughly 94% of which are singletons. Specimen: naive CD4+ T cells sorted from blood. This sample's subset: CD45RA+ positively selected. These receptors all stem from a man between 18 and 35 years old in good health.

Notes on this clone: Other DNA variants within this sample encode the same CDR3. V is TRBV18 and J is TRBJ1-1; 8 bases line up with TRBD1. Germline V lookup: CDR1 KGHSH, CDR2 LQKENI. The V and J ends lost 3 bases and 1 base, in that order; junction bases with no gene match: 4. CDR3 length: 15 amino acids. The CDR3: CASSPQQGGNTEAFF. CDR3 sequence (DNA): TGTGCCAGCTCACCGCAACAGGGGGGGAACACTGAAGCTTTCTTT.

This sequence joins TRBV2 and TRBJ2-7; 11 positions agree with TRBD1. The CDR3 length is 15 residues. V dropped 5 bases and J dropped 5; count of bases not matched to a gene: 8. The V gene's germline CDR1 is SNHLY and CDR2 FYNNEI. DNA of the CDR3: TGTGCCAGCAGTTACGGGACAGGGGGGTCGCACGAGCAGTACTTC. Its protein is CASSYGTGGSHEQYF.

The chain combines TRBV28 with TRBJ2-7, with 14 bases matching TRBD2. V trimming: 5 bases; J trimming: 1 base; junction bases outside the gene matches: 10. CDR1 is MDHEN, CDR2 SYDVKM, per germline. The CDR3 length is 18 residues. The CDR3 bases are TGTGCCAGCAGTCTTAACCCACGGACTAGCGGGGGGTCCTACGAGCAGTACTTC. Its protein product is CASSLNPRTSGGSYEQYF.

This clone is a singleton in its sample. CDR3 nucleotide sequence: TGTGCCAGCTCACCATTGGCAGGCTGGCAAGAGACCCAGTACTTC. This translates into CASSPLAGWQETQYF. The chain has TRBV18 and TRBJ2-5; no reliable D call. Per the germline V gene, CDR1 is KGHSH and CDR2 is LQKENI. V lost 2 bases to trimming and J lost 2 bases, with 12 bases between them. The CDR3 extends over 15 amino acids.

The genes are TRBV5-6 and TRBJ2-5, with TRBD2 matching over 10 bases. Germline values: CDR1 SGHDT, CDR2 YYEEEE. The CDR3 is 15 residues long. Trimming cost V 5 bases and J 5 bases; bases outside gene matches: 9. Here the CDR3 reads CASRNIAGGGETQYF. The CDR3 DNA reads TGTGCCAGCAGGAATATAGCGGGAGGCGGGGAGACCCAGTACTTC.

This rearrangement joins TRBV10-3 to TRBJ1-4; the match to TRBD1 covers 9 bases. This CDR3 region has 15 residues. V trimming: 0 bases; J trimming: 4 bases; junction bases outside the gene matches: 0. The germline CDR1 and CDR2 sequences are ENHRY and SYGVKD. The CDR3 DNA reads TGTGCCATCAGTGAGTCGACAGGGGGTAATGAAAAACTGTTTTTT. Translated: CAISESTGGNEKLFF.

Details on this clone: This sample includes further DNA sequences coding for the same CDR3. J is TRBJ1-4 and V is TRBV7-9, with 7 bases lining up with TRBD1. From germline, CDR1 is SEHNR and CDR2 FQNEAQ (reference sequence). J was trimmed by 6 bases and V by 3 bases; bases with no gene match: 4. This CDR3 is 14 amino acids long. The CDR3 region has the DNA TGTGCCAGCAGCTTCAGACAGGGCGATGAAAAACTGTTTTTT. Its translation is CASSFRQGDEKLFF.

The J gene is TRBJ1-2, the V gene TRBV9; no clear D. The V gene's germline CDR1 is SGDLS and CDR2 YYNGEE. V was trimmed by 0 bases and J by 0 bases, leaving 9 bases between them. This CDR3 region has 15 residues. CDR3: CASSVGGGSNYGYTF. CDR3 coding DNA: TGTGCCAGCAGCGTAGGAGGAGGGTCTAACTATGGCTACACCTTC.

The chain joins TRBV10-3 to TRBJ2-5, with TRBD2 matching 7 bases. The CDR3 has 14 residues. Trimming took 5 bases from V and 2 from J; bases not matched to a gene: 5. Germline V gene lookup returns CDR1 ENHRY and CDR2 SYGVKD. The CDR3 loop is CAISLTSAQETQYF. The CDR3 DNA sequence: TGTGCCATCAGTCTAACTAGCGCTCAAGAGACCCAGTACTTC.

This clone was seen a single time. The rearrangement joins TRBV4-1 to TRBJ2-7, with D perhaps TRBD2 (6 bases). There are 13 residues in the CDR3. Deletions cut 1 base from V and 8 bases from J, with 12 bases between. Germline V gene data show CDR1 as MGHRA and CDR2 as YSYEKL. CDR3 in amino acids: CASSQVYREKQYF. DNA for the CDR3: TGCGCCAGCAGCCAAGTTTATCGGGAGAAGCAGTACTTC.

The chain carries TRBV5-1 and TRBJ1-2; D is unresolved. The CDR3 loop spans 15 amino acids. Germline V gene lookup returns CDR1 SGHRS and CDR2 YFSETQ. With 0 bases removed from V and 4 bases from J, the gap between germline ends came to 13 bases. The DNA of the CDR3 is TGCGCCAGCAGCTTGGCCGGGCTGGAACGCTATGGCTACACCTTC. Encoded protein: CASSLAGLERYGYTF.

This rearrangement joins TRBV4-3 to TRBJ2-6; no firm D call. V dropped 0 bases and J dropped 4 bases, with 10 bases sitting between them. The germline gives CDR1 LGHNA, CDR2 YSLEER. This CDR3 has 16 amino acids. For the CDR3, the DNA is TGCGCCAGCAGCCAAGATGGTGGGTTCGGGGCCAACGTCCTGACTTTC. Residues: CASSQDGGFGANVLTF.

This clone has just one count. V and J are TRBV7-2 and TRBJ2-7, with 9 bases lining up with TRBD1. The CDR3 contains 13 residues. Germline CDR1 reads SGHTA; CDR2 reads FQGNSA. Unmatched junction bases numbered 8, after V lost 5 bases and J lost 9 bases. The CDR3 DNA reads as TGTGCCAGCAGCCCAAACGACAGGGGGAGGCAGTACTTC. Translation gives CASSPNDRGRQYF.

The rearrangement uses TRBV15 and TRBJ2-2; tentative D call: TRBD2 (6 bases). CDR3 length equals 17 residues. Germline-derived CDR1 and CDR2 are LNHNV and YYDKDF (reference sequence). Deletions cut 3 bases from V and 4 bases from J, with 18 bases between. CDR3 region: CATSSLADRRGTGELFF. CDR3 bases: TGTGCCACCAGCAGCTTAGCGGATCGAAGGGGCACCGGGGAGCTGTTTTTT.

The V and J genes are TRBV7-3 and TRBJ2-7; D is perhaps TRBD2 (5 bases). The CDR3 is made up of 14 amino acids. The germline V and J ends were trimmed by 7 bases and 6 bases, with 19 bases remaining between them. Germline V lookup: CDR1 SGHTA, CDR2 FQGTGA. CDR3 sequence: CASIVLSGNCEQYF. In DNA form, the CDR3 reads TGTGCCAGCATAGTATTATCGGGGAATTGCGAGCAGTACTTC.

This chain uses TRBV11-2 with TRBJ1-2; 9 nucleotides agree with TRBD1. CDR1 and CDR2 from the germline V gene are SGHAT and FQNNGV. Unmatched junction bases numbered 0, after V lost 0 bases and J lost 7 bases. This CDR3 region has 13 residues. The CDR3 DNA sequence: TGTGCCAGCAGCTTAGAGACAGGGGGTGGCTACACCTTC. Translation gives CASSLETGGGYTF. The entire variable domain, with the rest obtained from reference TRBV11-2 and TRBJ1-2, is as follows: EAGVAQSPRYKIIEKRQSVAFWCNPISGHATLYWYQQILGQGPKLLIQFQNNGVVDDSQLPKDRFSAERLKGVDSTLKIQPAKLEDSAVYLCASSLETGGGYTFGSGTRLTVV.

Comment on this clone: The sample carries other DNA sequences with the same CDR3. This chain uses TRBV4-1 with TRBJ1-4; 7 positions agree with TRBD1. Trimming cost V 4 bases and J 4 bases; bases outside gene matches: 3. Germline loops: CDR1 MGHRA, CDR2 YSYEKL. This CDR3 spans 14 amino acids. The chain's CDR3 is CASSPAGGNEKLFF. For the CDR3, the DNA is TGCGCCAGCAGCCCCGCAGGGGGTAATGAAAAACTGTTTTTT.